The 10 T cell receptor beta chains reported below all come from one sample, sequenced in a study of CD8 T cells in ankylosing spondylitis (dated by TCRdb to 2016 to 2017). The receptor library was made with 5' RACE. Sequencing instrument: Illumina HiSeq 2500. Using fastp at Q25 and MiXCR, TCRdb reprocessed the public reads and kept productive beta chains. Rows merge per CDR3 protein into single entries with the most common DNA and genes. The sample profile shows 250,000 to 400,000 distinct CDR3 sequences; approximately 10% of them were found once. The ten largest clones add up to about 10% of the sample. Sequenced input: blood, either unsorted or a sorted T cell fraction (not recorded which). These receptors all come from a female donor with ankylosing spondylitis or in good health (not recorded which).

This clonotype was detected a few times. The chain has TRBV18 and TRBJ2-3; D may match TRBD1 or TRBD2 (5 bases each). CDR1 is KGHSH, CDR2 LQKENI, per germline. The CDR3 is 13 residues long. Trimming took off 5 bases at V and 4 bases at J, with 10 bases between the two ends. This CDR3 reads CASSGGYADTQYF. The CDR3 DNA is TGTGCCAGCTCAGGGGGATATGCAGATACGCAGTATTTT.

A word on this clonotype: Relative to the germline gene, one junction end is altered; a read error may explain this. The chain employs TRBV12-3 or TRBV12-4 and TRBJ1-4, with D perhaps TRBD1 (5 bases). The CDR3 has 15 amino acids. CDR3: CTSSATSLGDEKLFF. The CDR3 DNA is TGTACCAGCAGTGCCACCAGCCTGGGGGATGAAAAACTGTTTTTT.

Turning to this clonotype: The germline gene is not matched at one end of the junction; a read error may be the cause. The chain employs TRBV12-3 or TRBV12-4 and TRBJ2-1; D is unresolved. The CDR3 is made up of 18 amino acids. The chain's CDR3 is CARSFKSGMGRFYNEQFF. CDR3 nucleotides: TGTGCCCGCAGTTTCAAGTCTGGCATGGGCAGATTCTACAATGAGCAGTTCTTC.

This clonotype was seen a few times. V and J are TRBV7-8 and TRBJ2-3; D is possibly TRBD2 (6 bases). Trimming left V 4 bases short and J 6 bases short, with 20 bases between. The germline gives CDR1 SGHVS, CDR2 FQNEAQ. The CDR3 runs to 16 residues. The CDR3 DNA sequence: TGTGCCAGCAGCTCCCGACTAGTCGTGGAAATGGATACGCAGTATTTT. Translated, it gives CASSSRLVVEMDTQYF.

This clonotype was counted many times. The chain combines TRBV6-1 with TRBJ2-5; 14 bases match TRBD2. Germline V gene sequence: CDR1 MNHNS, CDR2 SASEGT. V lost 6 bases, J lost 5 bases, and 5 bases stayed unmatched. The CDR3 loop spans 15 amino acids. This CDR3 reads CASRPRLAGGETQYF. Here the CDR3 DNA reads TGTGCCAGCAGGCCCCGACTAGCGGGAGGGGAGACCCAGTACTTC.

The chain combines TRBV19 with TRBJ2-7; 9 bases agree with TRBD1. The CDR3 length is 16 residues. The V gene end was trimmed by 8 bases and the J gene end by 5 bases; junction bases not matched to a gene: 16. CDR1 and CDR2 from the germline V gene are LNHDA and SQIVND (reference sequence). Here the CDR3 reads CASPRWDRAKSNEQYF. In DNA, the CDR3 is TGTGCCAGTCCAAGGTGGGACAGGGCAAAGTCTAACGAGCAGTACTTC.

In this sample, this clonotype turned up many times. The chain has TRBV7-9 and TRBJ1-2, with 7 positions matching TRBD1. The V gene's germline CDR1 is SEHNR and CDR2 FQNEAQ (reference sequence). Trimming removed 5 bases from V and 8 bases from J; junction bases left unmatched: 5. CDR3 length: 12 residues. The CDR3 here is CASSPRTGGYTF. The CDR3 bases are TGTGCCAGCAGCCCAAGGACAGGAGGCTACACCTTC.

This clonotype has at least ten counts. The chain carries TRBV7-2 and TRBJ1-6, with 7 bases lining up with TRBD1. Losses at the gene ends were 4 bases for V and 4 bases for J; bases not matched to a gene: 1. This CDR3 has 14 amino acids. Germline CDR1 and CDR2: SGHTA and FQGNSA. The CDR3 DNA reads TGTGCCAGCAGCTCACAGGGGTATAATTCACCCCTCCACTTT. It specifies CASSSQGYNSPLHF.

The chain carries TRBV28 and TRBJ1-1; D is possibly TRBD1 (5 bases). Germline V lookup: CDR1 MDHEN, CDR2 SYDVKM. The CDR3 spans 12 residues. Trimming shortened V by 7 bases and J by 5 bases, and 11 bases separated the two germline ends. In nucleotides, the CDR3 is TGTGCCAGCACCACAGGTCGGACTGAAGCTTTCTTT. Translated, it gives CASTTGRTEAFF.

Ten or more counts support this clonotype. The chain recombines TRBV6-1 with TRBJ1-1, with no clear D. The germline CDR1 and CDR2 sequences are MNHNS and SASEGT. The length of the CDR3 is 17 residues. Trimming cost V 5 bases and J 0 bases, with 19 bases left between them. The CDR3 nucleotides read TGTGCCAGCAGTCCCCCGACATTCGCGGGAATGAACACTGAAGCTTTCTTT. Translating it yields CASSPPTFAGMNTEAFF.